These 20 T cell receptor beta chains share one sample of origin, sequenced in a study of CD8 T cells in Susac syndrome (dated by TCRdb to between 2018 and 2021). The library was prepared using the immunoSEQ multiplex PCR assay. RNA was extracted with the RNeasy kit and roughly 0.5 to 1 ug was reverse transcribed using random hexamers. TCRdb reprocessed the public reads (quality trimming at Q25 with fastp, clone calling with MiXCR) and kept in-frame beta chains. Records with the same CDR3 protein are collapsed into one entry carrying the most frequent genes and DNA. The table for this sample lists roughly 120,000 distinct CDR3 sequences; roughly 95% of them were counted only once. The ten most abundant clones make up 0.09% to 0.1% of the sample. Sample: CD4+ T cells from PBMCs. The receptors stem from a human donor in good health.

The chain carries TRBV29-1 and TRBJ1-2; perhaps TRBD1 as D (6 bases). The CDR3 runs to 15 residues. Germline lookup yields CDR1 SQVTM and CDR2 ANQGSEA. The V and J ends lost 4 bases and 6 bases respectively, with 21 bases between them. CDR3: CSVVPRLNQGNGYTF. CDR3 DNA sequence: TGCAGCGTTGTGCCCCGCCTTAACCAGGGGAATGGCTACACCTTC.

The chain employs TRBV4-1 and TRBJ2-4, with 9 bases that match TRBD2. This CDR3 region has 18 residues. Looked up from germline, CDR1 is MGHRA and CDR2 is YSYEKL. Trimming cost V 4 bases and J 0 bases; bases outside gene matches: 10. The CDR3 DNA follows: TGCGCCAGCAGCCTTGGTTGGGCGGGAGGGAAAGCCAAAAACATTCAGTACTTC. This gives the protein CASSLGWAGGKAKNIQYF.

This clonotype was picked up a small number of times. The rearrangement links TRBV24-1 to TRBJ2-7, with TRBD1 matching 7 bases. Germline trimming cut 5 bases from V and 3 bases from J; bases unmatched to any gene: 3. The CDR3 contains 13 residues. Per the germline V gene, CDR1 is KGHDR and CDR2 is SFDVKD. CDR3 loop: CATSAAGGYEQYF. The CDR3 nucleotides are TGTGCCACCAGTGCGGCAGGGGGCTACGAGCAGTACTTC.

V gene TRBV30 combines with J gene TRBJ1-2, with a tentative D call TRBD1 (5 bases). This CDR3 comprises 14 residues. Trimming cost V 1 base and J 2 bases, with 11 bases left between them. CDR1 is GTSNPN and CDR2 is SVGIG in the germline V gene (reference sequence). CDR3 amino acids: CAWSGPGPNYGYTF. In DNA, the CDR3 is TGTGCCTGGAGTGGCCCGGGACCCAACTATGGCTACACCTTC.

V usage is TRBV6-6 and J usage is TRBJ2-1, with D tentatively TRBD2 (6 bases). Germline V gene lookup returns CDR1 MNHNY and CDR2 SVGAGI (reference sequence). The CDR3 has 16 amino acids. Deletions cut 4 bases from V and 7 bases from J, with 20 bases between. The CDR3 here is CASSFPPGGTRNEQFF. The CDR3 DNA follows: TGTGCCAGCAGTTTCCCCCCTGGCGGGACTCGGAATGAGCAGTTCTTC.

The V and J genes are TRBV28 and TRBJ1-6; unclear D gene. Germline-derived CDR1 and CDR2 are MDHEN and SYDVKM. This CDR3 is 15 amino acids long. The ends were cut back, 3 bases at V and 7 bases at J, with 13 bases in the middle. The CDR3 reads CASSFVSSFNSPLHF. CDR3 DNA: TGTGCCAGCAGTTTTGTTTCCTCGTTCAATTCACCCCTCCACTTT.

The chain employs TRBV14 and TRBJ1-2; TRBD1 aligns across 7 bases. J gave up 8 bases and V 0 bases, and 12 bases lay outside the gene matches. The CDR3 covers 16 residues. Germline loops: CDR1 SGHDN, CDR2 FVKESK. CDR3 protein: CASSQDLQGVFGGYTF. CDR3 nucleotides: TGTGCCAGCAGCCAAGATCTCCAGGGGGTCTTTGGGGGCTACACCTTC.

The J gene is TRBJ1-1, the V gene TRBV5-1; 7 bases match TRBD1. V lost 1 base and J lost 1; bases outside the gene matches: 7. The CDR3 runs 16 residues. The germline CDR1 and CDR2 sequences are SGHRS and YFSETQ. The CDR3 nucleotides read TGCGCCAGCAGCTTGACAGGGGAACAATGGAACACTGAAGCTTTCTTT. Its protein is CASSLTGEQWNTEAFF.

CDR3 sequence (DNA): TGTGCCAGCAGTTTTTGGGAGGAAAAACTGTTTTTT. Translating gives CASSFWEEKLFF. The chain carries TRBV12-3 or TRBV12-4 and TRBJ1-4; D gene uncertain. Trimming cost V 3 bases and J 8 bases, with 7 bases left between them. This CDR3 has 12 residues.

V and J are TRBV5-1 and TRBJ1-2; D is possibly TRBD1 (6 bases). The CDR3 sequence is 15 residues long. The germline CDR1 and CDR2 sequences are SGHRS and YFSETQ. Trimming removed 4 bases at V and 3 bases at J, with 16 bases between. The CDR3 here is CASSPGGGADYGYTF. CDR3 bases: TGCGCCAGCAGCCCAGGCGGGGGGGCGGACTATGGCTACACCTTC.

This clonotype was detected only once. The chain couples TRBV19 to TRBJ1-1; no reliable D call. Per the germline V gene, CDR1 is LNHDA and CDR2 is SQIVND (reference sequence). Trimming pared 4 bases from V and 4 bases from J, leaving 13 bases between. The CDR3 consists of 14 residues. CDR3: CASSTSLGITEAFF. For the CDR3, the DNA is TGTGCCAGTAGTACTAGTTTGGGCATCACTGAAGCTTTCTTT.

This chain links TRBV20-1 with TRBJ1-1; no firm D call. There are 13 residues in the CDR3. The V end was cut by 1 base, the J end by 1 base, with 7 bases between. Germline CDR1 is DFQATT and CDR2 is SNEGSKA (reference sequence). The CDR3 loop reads CSARVSGNTEAFF. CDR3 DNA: TGCAGTGCTAGAGTAAGCGGGAACACTGAAGCTTTCTTT.

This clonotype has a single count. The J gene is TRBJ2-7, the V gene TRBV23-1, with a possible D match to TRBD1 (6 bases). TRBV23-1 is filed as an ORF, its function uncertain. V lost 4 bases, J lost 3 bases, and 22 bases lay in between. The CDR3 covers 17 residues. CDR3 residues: CASSPRTAVHSFYEQYF. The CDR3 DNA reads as TGCGCCAGCAGTCCTCGGACAGCGGTGCATTCATTCTACGAGCAGTACTTC.

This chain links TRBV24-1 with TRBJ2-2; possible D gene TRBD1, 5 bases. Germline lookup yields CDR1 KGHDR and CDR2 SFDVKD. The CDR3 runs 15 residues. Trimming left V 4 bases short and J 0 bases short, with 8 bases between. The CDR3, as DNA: TGTGCCACCAGTGAAACAGGTTCGAACACCGGGGAGCTGTTTTTT. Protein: CATSETGSNTGELFF.

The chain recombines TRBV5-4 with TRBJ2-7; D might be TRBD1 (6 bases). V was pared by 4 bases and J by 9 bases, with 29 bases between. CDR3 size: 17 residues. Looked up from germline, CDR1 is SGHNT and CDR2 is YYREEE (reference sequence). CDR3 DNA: TGTGCCAGCAGCAGCTTTCGGGGTGACAGGAAGAATTGGGCGCAGTACTTC. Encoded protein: CASSSFRGDRKNWAQYF.

The CDR3 protein is CASSLVGTDPNYGYTF. The CDR3 DNA sequence: TGTGCCAGCAGCTTAGTTGGGACAGACCCTAACTATGGCTACACCTTC. V gene TRBV7-2 combines with J gene TRBJ1-2; 7 bases are shared with TRBD1. J lost 0 bases, V lost 1 base, and 5 bases had no gene match. This CDR3 contains 16 residues. The germline gives CDR1 SGHTA, CDR2 FQGNSA.

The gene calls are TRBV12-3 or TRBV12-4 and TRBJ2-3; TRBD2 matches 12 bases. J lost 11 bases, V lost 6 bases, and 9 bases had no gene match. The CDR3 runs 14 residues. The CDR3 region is CASRYTSGGHGQYF. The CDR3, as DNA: TGTGCCAGCAGGTACACTAGCGGGGGGCATGGGCAGTATTTT.

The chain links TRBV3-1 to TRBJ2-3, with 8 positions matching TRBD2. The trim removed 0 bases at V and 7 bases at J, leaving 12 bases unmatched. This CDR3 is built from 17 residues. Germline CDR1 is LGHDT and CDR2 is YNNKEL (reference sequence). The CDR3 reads CASSQDRLAGQGNTQYF. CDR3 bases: TGTGCCAGCAGCCAAGATCGTCTAGCGGGCCAGGGAAATACGCAGTATTTT.

The CDR3 is CATSDPRNTGELFF. The DNA for the CDR3 is TGTGCCACCAGTGACCCTAGAAACACCGGGGAGCTGTTTTTT. This chain links TRBV24-1 with TRBJ2-2; D not resolved. The germline V gene encodes CDR1 KGHDR and CDR2 SFDVKD. Deletions cut 4 bases from V and 2 bases from J, with 7 bases between. This CDR3 contains 14 residues.

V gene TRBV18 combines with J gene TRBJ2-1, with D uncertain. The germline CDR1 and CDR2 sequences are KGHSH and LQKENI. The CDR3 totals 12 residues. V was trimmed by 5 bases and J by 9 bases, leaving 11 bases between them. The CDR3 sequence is CASSYSHTEQFF. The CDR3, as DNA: TGTGCCAGCTCATACTCCCACACTGAGCAGTTCTTC.